This TCR beta chain is from a study of early T cells in non-severe SARS-CoV-2 infection. TCRdb re-called the 5' RACE reads with MiXCR, one entry per CDR3 protein. In the table there are approximately 70,000 distinct CDR3 sequences, over 10% of which are singletons. The CDR3 runs 12 residues. Trimming removed 6 bases from V and 6 bases from J; junction bases left unmatched: 7. Germline V lookup: CDR1 DFQATT, CDR2 SNEGSKA (reference sequence). The rearrangement uses TRBV20-1 and TRBJ2-7, with 8 bases identical to TRBD1. This clonotype was obtained from an adult who was a healthcare worker with PCR-confirmed SARS-CoV-2 infection or an uninfected control (not recorded which). The sample here was whole blood, taken at baseline. The CDR3 protein is CSARTGLVEQYF. DNA of the CDR3: TGCAGTGCCAGGACAGGGTTGGTCGAGCAGTACTTC.